Listed below are T cell receptor beta chains from one sample, sequenced in a study of T cells in Graves' hyperthyroidism and ophthalmopathy. TCRdb reprocessed the multiplex PCR reads via MiXCR and lists one record per CDR3 protein. The sample lists under 300,000 distinct CDR3 sequences, approximately 14% seen once, with under 8% in the top ten. The sequenced sample was blood. The receptors stem from a woman between 40 and 55 years old with Graves' hyperthyroidism. Both conserved end residues are part of each CDR3. Part of the rows lack a size; the others show once, few, many or a class for expanded clones.

size,V,J,CDR3
many,TRBV6-4,TRBJ2-3,CASSDSTRGTDTQYF
NA,TRBV24-1,TRBJ1-4,CATSDSGQGVEKLFF
many,TRBV7-9,TRBJ1-3,CASSLPITGNTIYF
many,TRBV5-5,TRBJ1-3,CASSLAGLSGNTIYF
NA,TRBV27,TRBJ2-5,CASSSRALQETQYF
few,TRBV7-8,TRBJ1-6,CASSFGGSTRAAGSPLHF
many,TRBV7-3,TRBJ1-2,CASSPNGANYGYTF
few,TRBV29-1,TRBJ2-2,CSVVKGASGELFF
many,TRBV6-1,TRBJ2-3,CASSGTSGVQDTQYF
NA,TRBV4-1,TRBJ1-2,CASSQGPGSAHTF
many,TRBV20-1,TRBJ2-3,CSARVQTDTQYF
NA,TRBV28,TRBJ2-3,CASRSGTTGDTDTQYF
many,TRBV2,TRBJ2-3,CASRTGRRDTQYF
NA,TRBV7-9,TRBJ2-7,CASSPQGGRVLEQYF
many,TRBV3-1,TRBJ2-1,CASSQGTSGNNEQFF
few,TRBV20-1,TRBJ1-5,CSATGGAGQPQHF
NA,TRBV5-6,TRBJ2-7,CASSFQQRYEQYF
many,TRBV12-3/TRBV12-4,TRBJ2-3,CASSREGGRAKDTDTQYF
few,TRBV6-1,TRBJ2-2,CASTGQGIGTGELFF
many,TRBV11-2,TRBJ2-3,CASSFISASWMQYF
many,TRBV7-9,TRBJ1-4,CASSKDGGRGEKLFF
NA,TRBV6-1,TRBJ2-7,CASRRTAFRTGVYEQYF
NA,TRBV9,TRBJ1-1,CASSGTALNTEAFF
many,TRBV2,TRBJ2-1,CASSQTSGRDNEQFF
few,TRBV5-5,TRBJ2-5,CVSSFGGVKYREGQETQYF
NA,TRBV27,TRBJ2-5,CASSSTSGTTQETQYF
many,TRBV3-1,TRBJ1-5,CASSQDSSENQPQHF
many,TRBV5-1,TRBJ2-7,CATRSRLESSYEQYF
many,TRBV28,TRBJ1-5,CATVTGFQPQHF
many,TRBV6-1,TRBJ2-3,CASIRNSGDTQYF
NA,TRBV4-1,TRBJ2-1,CASSLSPYNEQFF
many,TRBV27,TRBJ1-1,CASSSLRQGGTEAFF
NA,TRBV24-1,TRBJ2-2,CATSGKGRNTRELFF
many,TRBV5-1,TRBJ2-3,CASSLNLPSTDTQYF
many,TRBV5-1,TRBJ2-3,CASSLGGSGAAHTQYF
few,TRBV5-5,TRBJ1-5,CASSRGTGLNQPQHF
NA,TRBV7-9,TRBJ1-1,CASSRGSDRFF
many,TRBV3-1,TRBJ1-1,CASSQDSPTGAFF
few,TRBV5-1,TRBJ2-3,CASSLVAAESTDTQYF
NA,TRBV15,TRBJ2-1,CATGAERGRPFF
many,TRBV18,TRBJ2-3,CASSPYWDTQYF
many,TRBV6-4,TRBJ2-7,CASSGASGTEQYF
many,TRBV27,TRBJ2-3,CASRLAGGTSTDTQYF
many,TRBV29-1,TRBJ2-7,CSVEGGPYEQYF
NA,TRBV7-9,TRBJ2-2,CASRQPGQGNTGELFF
NA,TRBV19,TRBJ2-3,CASSPQPGLGTTDTQYF
many,TRBV29-1,TRBJ2-3,CSVLTGYTDTQYF
many,TRBV19,TRBJ1-2,CASSRQGIVYGYTF
many,TRBV5-1,TRBJ2-2,CASRRSPSETNTGELFF
many,TRBV2,TRBJ2-5,CASSEALSGETQYF
many,TRBV5-8,TRBJ2-7,CASSLQGGDEQYF
NA,TRBV27,TRBJ1-1,CASSLSGSRTEAFF
NA,TRBV28,TRBJ1-6,CASSPGTGFNSPLHF